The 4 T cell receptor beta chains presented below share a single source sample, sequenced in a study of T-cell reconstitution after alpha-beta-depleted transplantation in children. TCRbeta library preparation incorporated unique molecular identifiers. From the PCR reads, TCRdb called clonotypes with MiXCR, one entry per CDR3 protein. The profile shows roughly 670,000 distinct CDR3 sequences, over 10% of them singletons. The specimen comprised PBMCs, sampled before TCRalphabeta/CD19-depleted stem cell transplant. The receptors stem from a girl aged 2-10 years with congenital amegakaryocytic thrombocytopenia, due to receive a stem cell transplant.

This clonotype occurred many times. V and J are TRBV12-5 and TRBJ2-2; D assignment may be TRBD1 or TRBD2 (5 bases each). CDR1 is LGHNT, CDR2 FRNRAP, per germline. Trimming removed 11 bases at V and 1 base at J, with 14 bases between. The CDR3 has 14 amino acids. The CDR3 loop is CAGGGGQNTGELFF. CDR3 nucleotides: TGTGCTGGGGGTGGAGGCCAGAACACCGGGGAGCTGTTTTTT.

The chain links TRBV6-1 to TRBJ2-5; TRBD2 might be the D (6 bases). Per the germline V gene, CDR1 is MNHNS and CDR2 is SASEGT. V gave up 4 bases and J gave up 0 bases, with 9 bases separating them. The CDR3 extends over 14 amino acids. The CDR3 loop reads CASSARDYQETQYF. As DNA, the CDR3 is TGTGCCAGCAGTGCCCGGGACTACCAAGAGACCCAGTACTTC.

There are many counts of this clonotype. The CDR3 DNA follows: TGCGCCAGCAGCTTTGAGGGCGGAGGCACTGAAGCTTTCTTT. Amino acids: CASSFEGGGTEAFF. The chain uses TRBV5-1 and TRBJ1-1; D is ambiguous. CDR1 is SGHRS and CDR2 is YFSETQ in the germline V gene. The CDR3 sequence is 14 residues long. Trimming took off 2 bases at V and 4 bases at J, with 12 bases between the two ends.

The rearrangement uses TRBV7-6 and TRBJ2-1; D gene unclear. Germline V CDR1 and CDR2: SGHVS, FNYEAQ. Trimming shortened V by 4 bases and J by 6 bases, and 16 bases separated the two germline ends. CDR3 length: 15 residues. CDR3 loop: CASSSSASFVNEQFF. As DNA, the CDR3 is TGTGCCAGCAGCTCATCAGCCTCCTTCGTCAATGAGCAGTTCTTC.